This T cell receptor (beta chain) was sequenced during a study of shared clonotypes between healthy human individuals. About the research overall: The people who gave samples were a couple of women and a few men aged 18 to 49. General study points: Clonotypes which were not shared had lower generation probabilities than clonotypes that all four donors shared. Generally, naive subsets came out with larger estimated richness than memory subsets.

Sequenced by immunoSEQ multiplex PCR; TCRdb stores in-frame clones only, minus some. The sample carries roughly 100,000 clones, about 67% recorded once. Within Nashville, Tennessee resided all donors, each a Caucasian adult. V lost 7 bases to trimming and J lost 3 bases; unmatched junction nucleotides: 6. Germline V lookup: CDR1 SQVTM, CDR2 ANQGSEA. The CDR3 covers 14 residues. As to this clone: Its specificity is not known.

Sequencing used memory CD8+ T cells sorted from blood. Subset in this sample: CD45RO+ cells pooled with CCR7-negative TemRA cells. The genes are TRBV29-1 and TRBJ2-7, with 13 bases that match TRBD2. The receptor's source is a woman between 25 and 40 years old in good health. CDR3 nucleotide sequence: TGCAGCGCCGGACTAGCGGGAGAAGGCTACGAGCAGTACTTC. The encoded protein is CSAGLAGEGYEQYF.